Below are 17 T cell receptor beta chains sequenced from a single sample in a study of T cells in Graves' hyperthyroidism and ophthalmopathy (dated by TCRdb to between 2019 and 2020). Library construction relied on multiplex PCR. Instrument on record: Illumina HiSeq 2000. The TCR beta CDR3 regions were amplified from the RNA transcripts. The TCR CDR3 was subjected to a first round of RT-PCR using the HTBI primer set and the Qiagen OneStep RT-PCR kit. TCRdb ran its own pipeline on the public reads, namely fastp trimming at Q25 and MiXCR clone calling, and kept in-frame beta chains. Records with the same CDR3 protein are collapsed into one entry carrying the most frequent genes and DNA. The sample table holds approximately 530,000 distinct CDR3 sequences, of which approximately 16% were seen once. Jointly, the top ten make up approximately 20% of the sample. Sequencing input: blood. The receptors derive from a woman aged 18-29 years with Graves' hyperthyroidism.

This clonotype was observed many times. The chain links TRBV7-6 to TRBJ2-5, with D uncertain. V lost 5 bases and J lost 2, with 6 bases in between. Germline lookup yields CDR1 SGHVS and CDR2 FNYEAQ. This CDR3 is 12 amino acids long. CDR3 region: CASSNTQETQYF. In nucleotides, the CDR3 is TGTGCCAGCAGCAACACACAAGAGACCCAGTACTTC.

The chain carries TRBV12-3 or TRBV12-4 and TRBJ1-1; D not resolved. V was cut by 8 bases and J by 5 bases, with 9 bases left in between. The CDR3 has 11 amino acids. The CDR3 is CASHDGTEAFF. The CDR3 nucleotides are TGTGCCAGCCACGACGGGACTGAAGCTTTCTTT.

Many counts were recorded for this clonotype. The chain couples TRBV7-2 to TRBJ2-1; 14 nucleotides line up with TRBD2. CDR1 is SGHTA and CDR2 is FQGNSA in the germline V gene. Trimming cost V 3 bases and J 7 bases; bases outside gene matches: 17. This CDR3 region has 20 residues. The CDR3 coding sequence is TGTGCCAGCAGCTTTCGCTTAAACAGAGGGGGGACTAGCGGGAGAAATGAGCAGTTCTTC. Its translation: CASSFRLNRGGTSGRNEQFF.

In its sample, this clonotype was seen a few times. The DNA of the CDR3 is TGTGCCAGTACCTACGTGACTAGCGGGAGTTCTGAGCAGTTCTTC. It translates to CASTYVTSGSSEQFF. The genes are TRBV19 and TRBJ2-1, with 12 bases identical to TRBD2. The CDR3 runs 15 residues. Trimming cost V 7 bases and J 9 bases; bases outside gene matches: 10. Germline V gene lookup returns CDR1 LNHDA and CDR2 SQIVND (reference sequence).

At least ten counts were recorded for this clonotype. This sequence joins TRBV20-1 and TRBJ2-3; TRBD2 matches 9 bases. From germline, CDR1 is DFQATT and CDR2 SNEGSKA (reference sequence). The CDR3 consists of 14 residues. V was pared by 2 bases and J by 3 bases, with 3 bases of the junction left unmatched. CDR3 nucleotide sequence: TGCAGTGCTAGATCGACTAGCGGAACAGATACGCAGTATTTT. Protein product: CSARSTSGTDTQYF.

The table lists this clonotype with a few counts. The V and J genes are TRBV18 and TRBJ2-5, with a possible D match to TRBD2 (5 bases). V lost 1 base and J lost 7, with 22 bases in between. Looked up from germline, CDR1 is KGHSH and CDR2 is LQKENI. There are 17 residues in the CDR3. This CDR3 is CASSPLTRGPLEVTQYF. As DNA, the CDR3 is TGTGCCAGCTCACCACTCACCAGAGGGCCACTGGAGGTGACCCAGTACTTC.

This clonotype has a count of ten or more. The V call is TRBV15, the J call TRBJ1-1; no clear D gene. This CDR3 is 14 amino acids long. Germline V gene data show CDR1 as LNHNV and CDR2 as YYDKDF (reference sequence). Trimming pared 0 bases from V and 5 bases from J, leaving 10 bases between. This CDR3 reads CATSRDLGRTEAFF. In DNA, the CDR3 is TGTGCCACCAGCAGAGATTTAGGGAGGACTGAAGCTTTCTTT.

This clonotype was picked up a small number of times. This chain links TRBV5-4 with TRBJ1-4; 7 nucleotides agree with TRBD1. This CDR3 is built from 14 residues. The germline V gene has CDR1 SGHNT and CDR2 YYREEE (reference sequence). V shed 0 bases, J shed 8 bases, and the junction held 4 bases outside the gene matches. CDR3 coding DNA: TGTGCCAGCAGCTTGGGGACAGGTGAAGAAAAACTGTTTTTT. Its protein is CASSLGTGEEKLFF.

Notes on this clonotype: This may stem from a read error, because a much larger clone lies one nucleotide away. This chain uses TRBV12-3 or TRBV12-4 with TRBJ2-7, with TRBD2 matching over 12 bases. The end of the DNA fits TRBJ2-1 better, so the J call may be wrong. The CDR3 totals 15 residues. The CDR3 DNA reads TGTGCCAGCAGTCCTAGCGGGAGGGCCTTCTACGAGCAGTTCTTC. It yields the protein CASSPSGRAFYEQFF.

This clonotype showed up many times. The CDR3 sequence is CATSDMSGGGDTDTQYF. CDR3 nucleotide sequence: TGTGCCACCAGTGATATGAGCGGCGGGGGGGACACAGATACGCAGTATTTT. The chain links TRBV24-1 to TRBJ2-3; 9 nucleotides agree with TRBD2. Germline loops: CDR1 KGHDR, CDR2 SFDVKD. The CDR3 is made up of 17 amino acids. J was trimmed by 2 bases and V by 3 bases; bases with no gene match: 8.

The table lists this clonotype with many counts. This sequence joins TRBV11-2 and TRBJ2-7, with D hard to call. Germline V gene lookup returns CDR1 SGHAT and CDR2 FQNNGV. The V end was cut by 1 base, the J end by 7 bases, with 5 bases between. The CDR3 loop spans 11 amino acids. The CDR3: CASSLGQEQYF. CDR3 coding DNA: TGTGCCAGCAGCTTAGGCCAGGAGCAGTACTTC.

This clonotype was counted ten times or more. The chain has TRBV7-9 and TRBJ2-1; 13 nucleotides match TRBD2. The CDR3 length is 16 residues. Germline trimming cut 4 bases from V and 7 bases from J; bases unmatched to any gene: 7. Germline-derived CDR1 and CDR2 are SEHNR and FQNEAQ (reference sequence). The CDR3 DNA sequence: TGTGCCAGCAGCTCACTACTAGCGGGAGGGCCTAATGAGCAGTTCTTC. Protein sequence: CASSSLLAGGPNEQFF.

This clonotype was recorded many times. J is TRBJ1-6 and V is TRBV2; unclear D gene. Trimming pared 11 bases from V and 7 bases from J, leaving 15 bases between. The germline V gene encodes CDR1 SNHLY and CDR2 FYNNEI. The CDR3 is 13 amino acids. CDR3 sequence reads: CAGSGFPNSPLHF. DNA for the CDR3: TGTGCCGGCTCGGGATTCCCGAATTCACCCCTCCACTTT.

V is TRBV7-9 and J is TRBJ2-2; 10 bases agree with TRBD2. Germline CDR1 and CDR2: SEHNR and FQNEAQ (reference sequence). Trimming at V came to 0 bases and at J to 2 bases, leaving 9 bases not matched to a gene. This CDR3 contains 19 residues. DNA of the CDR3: TGTGCCAGCAGCTTAGCGAGCGGGAGGGCCCGATCCAACACCGGGGAGCTGTTTTTT. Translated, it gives CASSLASGRARSNTGELFF.

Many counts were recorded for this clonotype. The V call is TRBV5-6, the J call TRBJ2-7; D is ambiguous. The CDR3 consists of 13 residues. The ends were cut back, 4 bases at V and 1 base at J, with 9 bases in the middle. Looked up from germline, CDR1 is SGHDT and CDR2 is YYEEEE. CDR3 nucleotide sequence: TGTGCCAGCAGCCCTATGACATCCTACGAGCAGTACTTC. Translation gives CASSPMTSYEQYF.

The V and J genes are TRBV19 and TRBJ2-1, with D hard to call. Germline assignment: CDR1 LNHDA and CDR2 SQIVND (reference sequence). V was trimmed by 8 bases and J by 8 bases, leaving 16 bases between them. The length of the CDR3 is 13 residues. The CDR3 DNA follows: TGTGCCAGTGCTCCCTCTGGATCGTATGAGCAGTTCTTC. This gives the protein CASAPSGSYEQFF.

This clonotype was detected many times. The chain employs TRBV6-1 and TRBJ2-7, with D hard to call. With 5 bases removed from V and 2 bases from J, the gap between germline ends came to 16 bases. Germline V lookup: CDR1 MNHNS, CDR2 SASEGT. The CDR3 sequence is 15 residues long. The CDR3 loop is CASSWLMGSTYEQYF. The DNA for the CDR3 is TGTGCCAGCAGTTGGCTAATGGGCAGTACCTACGAGCAGTACTTC.